The source of this TCR beta chain is a study of blood T cell repertoires in COVID-19. Overall study context: COVID-19 samples, acute and convalescent, were from the United States, Italy and Spain. The cDNA or gDNA used as material had been derived from T cells, B-cell-depleted T cells, or PBMCs.

Per the original data handling: Amplification from reference gene primers served as the basis for estimated nucleated cell counts. The table came from immunoSEQ multiplex PCR; TCRdb's copy has only in-frame clones and leaves some out. D and trimming were read from the DNA, whereas the V and J calls and clone size are those reported in that table. The sample records roughly 250,000 clones, approximately 80% being singletons. CDR1 MNHNS and CDR2 SASEGT come from the germline V gene. V lost 2 bases to trimming and J lost 8 bases; unmatched junction nucleotides: 18. The CDR3 is 19 amino acids. The rearrangement links TRBV6-1 to TRBJ1-4; 9 positions agree with TRBD1. Sequencing was done on a sample of peripheral blood. This clonotype originated in a woman aged 60-75 years with active or convalescent COVID-19. The CDR3 region has the DNA TGTGCCAGCAGTGAATTTGTCACCATAGGACAGGGGAAGGGAGAAAAACTGTTTTTT. Translation gives CASSEFVTIGQGKGEKLFF.